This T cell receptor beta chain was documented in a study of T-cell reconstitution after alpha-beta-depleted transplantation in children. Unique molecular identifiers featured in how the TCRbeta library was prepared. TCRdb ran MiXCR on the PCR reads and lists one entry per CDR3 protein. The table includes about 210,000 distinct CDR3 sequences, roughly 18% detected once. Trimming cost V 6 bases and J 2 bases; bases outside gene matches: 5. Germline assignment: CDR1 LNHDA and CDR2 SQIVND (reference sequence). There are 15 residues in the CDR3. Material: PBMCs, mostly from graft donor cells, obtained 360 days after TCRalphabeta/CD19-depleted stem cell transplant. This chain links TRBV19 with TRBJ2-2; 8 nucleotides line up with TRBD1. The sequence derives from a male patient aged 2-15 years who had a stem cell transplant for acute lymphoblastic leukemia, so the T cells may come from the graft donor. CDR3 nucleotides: TGTGCCAGTAGACCGACAGGGGTTAACACCGGGGAGCTGTTTTTT. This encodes CASRPTGVNTGELFF.